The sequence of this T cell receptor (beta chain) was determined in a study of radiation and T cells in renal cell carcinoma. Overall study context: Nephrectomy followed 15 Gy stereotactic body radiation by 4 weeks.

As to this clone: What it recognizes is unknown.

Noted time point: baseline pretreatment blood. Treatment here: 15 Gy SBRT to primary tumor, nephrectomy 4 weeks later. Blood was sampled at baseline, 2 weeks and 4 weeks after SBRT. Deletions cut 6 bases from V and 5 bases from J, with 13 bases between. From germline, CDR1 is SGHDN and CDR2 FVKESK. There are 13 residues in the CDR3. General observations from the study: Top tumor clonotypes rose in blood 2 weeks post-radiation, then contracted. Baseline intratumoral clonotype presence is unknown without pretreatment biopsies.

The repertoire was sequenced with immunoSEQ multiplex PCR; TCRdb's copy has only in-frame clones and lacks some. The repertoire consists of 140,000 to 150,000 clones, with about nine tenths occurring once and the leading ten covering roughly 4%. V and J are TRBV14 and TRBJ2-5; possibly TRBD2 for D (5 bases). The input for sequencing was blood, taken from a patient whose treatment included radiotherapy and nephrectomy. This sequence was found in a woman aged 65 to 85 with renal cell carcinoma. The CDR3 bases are TGTGCCAGCAGGCGGGCCCTCCGGGAGACCCAGTACTTC. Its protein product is CASRRALRETQYF.